The 16 T cell receptor beta chains reported below all come from one sample, sequenced in a study of beta chain features in type 1 diabetes. The authors reverse transcribed all of the isolated RNA, so sequencing captured expressed TCRB transcripts. Generated by immunoSEQ multiplex PCR, the TCRdb table keeps only in-frame clones and is missing some. Of 300,000 to 450,000 clones in the sample, 10% to 15% were seen once. Sequencing was carried out using naive CD4+ T cells from blood. The receptor set was obtained from a man younger than 35 in good health.

The chain uses TRBV7-2 and TRBJ2-2; TRBD2 is a possible D gene (5 bases). This CDR3 spans 16 amino acids. Trimming took off 2 bases at V and 4 bases at J, with 14 bases between the two ends. CDR1 and CDR2 from the germline V gene are SGHTA and FQGNSA. For the CDR3, the DNA is TGTGCCAGCAGCTTAAATGGGAGAAGCTCCACCGGGGAGCTGTTTTTT. Translation gives CASSLNGRSSTGELFF.

Remarks on this clone: The same CDR3 can be traced to other DNA sequences in this sample. The chain couples TRBV28 to TRBJ2-7; TRBD2 aligns across 12 bases. Germline CDR1 MDHEN, CDR2 SYDVKM. Germline trimming cut 6 bases from V and 1 base from J; bases unmatched to any gene: 1. CDR3 size: 14 residues. The CDR3 sequence: CASRTSGSSYEQYF. CDR3 DNA: TGTGCCAGCAGGACTAGCGGGAGTTCCTACGAGCAGTACTTC.

This clone was picked up a small number of times. The rearrangement uses TRBV7-8 and TRBJ1-1; the D gene is possibly TRBD1 (5 bases). V was clipped by 5 bases and J by 0 bases, with 13 bases between them. This CDR3 comprises 15 residues. From germline, CDR1 is SGHVS and CDR2 FQNEAQ. The CDR3 DNA reads as TGTGCCAGCAGCCCGCGGGGGGTAATGAACACTGAAGCTTTCTTT. Translating gives CASSPRGVMNTEAFF. The whole variable domain, filled in from reference TRBV7-8 and TRBJ1-1, reads GAGVSQSPRYKVAKRGQDVALRCDPISGHVSLFWYQQALGQGPEFLTYFQNEAQLDKSGLPSDRFFAERPEGSVSTLKIQRTQQEDSAVYLCASSPRGVMNTEAFFGQGTRLTVV.

In its sample, this clone was seen a few times. This chain joins TRBV5-6 and TRBJ1-4; D is unresolved. Germline CDR1 SGHDT, CDR2 YYEEEE. The CDR3 covers 17 residues. Trimming took off 2 bases at V and 4 bases at J, with 18 bases between the two ends. The DNA of the CDR3 is TGTGCCAGCAGCTTATTGGGCGGGTCGGAGGATAATGAAAAACTGTTTTTT. Its protein product is CASSLLGGSEDNEKLFF. The complete variable domain, with remaining parts taken from reference TRBV5-6 and TRBJ1-4, reads DAGVTQSPTHLIKTRGQQVTLRCSPKSGHDTVSWYQQALGQGPQFIFQYYEEEERQRGNFPDRFSGHQFPNYSSELNVNALLLGDSALYLCASSLLGGSEDNEKLFFGSGTQLSVL.

This clone appeared a few times. V gene TRBV9 combines with J gene TRBJ2-5; possibly TRBD1 for D (6 bases). CDR3 length equals 14 residues. The germline V gene encodes CDR1 SGDLS and CDR2 YYNGEE. The V gene lost 0 bases and the J gene lost 5 bases, with 11 bases spanning the gap. The CDR3 loop is CASSVAEGVETQYF. For the CDR3, the DNA is TGTGCCAGCAGCGTAGCCGAGGGGGTGGAGACCCAGTACTTC.

This clone has a handful of counts. The chain links TRBV7-2 to TRBJ1-2; a weak D match, TRBD1 (6 bases). CDR1 and CDR2 from the germline V gene are SGHTA and FQGNSA. The CDR3 sequence is 15 residues long. V was shortened by 1 base and J by 6 bases, with 15 bases between the two germline ends. The CDR3 here is CASSLVALTGDGYTF. The CDR3 DNA is TGTGCCAGCAGCTTAGTCGCCCTGACAGGAGATGGCTACACCTTC.

The gene calls are TRBV5-4 and TRBJ2-1, with 9 bases lining up with TRBD2. Germline loops: CDR1 SGHNT, CDR2 YYREEE (reference sequence). The CDR3 runs 15 residues. Germline trimming cut 1 base from V and 8 bases from J; bases unmatched to any gene: 7. The CDR3 DNA sequence: TGTGCCAGCAGCTTGCGGGCTAGCGGGGCGGATGAGCAGTTCTTC. It specifies CASSLRASGADEQFF.

This clone has only a few counts. Germline is not matched at one junction end, which may reflect a read error. CDR3 protein: CASSQGTSGGRF. In nucleotides, the CDR3 is TGTGCCAGCAGCCAAGGGACTAGCGGGGGACGTTTT. The gene calls are TRBV7-9 and TRBJ2-3; 14 nucleotides line up with TRBD2. The germline CDR1 and CDR2 sequences are SEHNR and FQNEAQ (reference sequence). CDR3 length equals 12 residues.

This clone came up a few times. Distinct nucleotide sequences in the sample also encode this CDR3. The gene calls are TRBV7-2 and TRBJ2-5; unclear D gene. This CDR3 comprises 13 residues. The germline gives CDR1 SGHTA, CDR2 FQGNSA. Deletions cut 5 bases from V and 2 bases from J, with 9 bases between. CDR3 in DNA: TGTGCCAGCAGCCGCGGCCAACAAGAGACCCAGTACTTC. Protein: CASSRGQQETQYF.

The chain couples TRBV19 to TRBJ1-1; D unclear. Germline CDR1 reads LNHDA; CDR2 reads SQIVND (reference sequence). The CDR3 contains 14 residues. V was trimmed by 2 bases and J by 5 bases, leaving 12 bases between them. The CDR3 protein is CASSIQRGGTEAFF. Written as DNA, the CDR3 is TGTGCCAGTAGTATACAGCGTGGAGGGACTGAAGCTTTCTTT.

This clone was found a few times. The chain uses TRBV6-5 and TRBJ2-6, with 7 bases lining up with TRBD1. Germline lookup yields CDR1 MNHEY and CDR2 SVGAGI. The CDR3 is made up of 16 amino acids. V shed 1 base, J shed 2 bases, and the junction held 2 bases outside the gene matches. The CDR3 sequence is CASSYYRGAGANVLTF. CDR3 coding DNA: TGTGCCAGCAGTTACTACAGGGGCGCTGGGGCCAACGTCCTGACTTTC.

This clone was detected only a few times. This rearrangement joins TRBV9 to TRBJ2-3, with D possibly matching TRBD2 (5 bases). Germline V CDR1 and CDR2: SGDLS, YYNGEE. CDR3 length: 14 residues. Trimming took 4 bases from V and 3 from J, leaving 12 bases between them. The CDR3 region has the DNA TGTGCCAGCAGCTTCGGGATCGGAACAGATACGCAGTATTTT. Its translation: CASSFGIGTDTQYF. The full variable domain, with the rest looked up from reference TRBV9 and TRBJ2-3, is DSGVTQTPKHLITATGQRVTLRCSPRSGDLSVYWYQQSLDQGLQFLIQYYNGEERAKGNILERFSAQQFPDLHSELNLSSLELGDSALYFCASSFGIGTDTQYFGPGTRLTVL.

The sample holds a few counts of this clone. The chain carries TRBV7-9 and TRBJ2-2, with 10 bases that match TRBD1. CDR1 is SEHNR, CDR2 FQNEAQ, per germline (reference sequence). There are 16 residues in the CDR3. J gave up 4 bases and V 2 bases, and 4 bases lay outside the gene matches. The DNA for the CDR3 is TGTGCCAGCAGCTTACCGGGACAGGGGACCACCGGGGAGCTGTTTTTT. Its protein product is CASSLPGQGTTGELFF.

This clone was recorded a few times. This sequence joins TRBV2 and TRBJ1-6; 8 bases are shared with TRBD1. CDR3 size: 14 residues. From germline, CDR1 is SNHLY and CDR2 FYNNEI. V lost 6 bases, J lost 9 bases, and 7 bases stayed unmatched. The CDR3 sequence is CASRQTGVTSPLHF. The DNA of the CDR3 is TGTGCCAGCAGGCAGACAGGGGTTACTTCACCCCTCCACTTT.

The rearrangement links TRBV6-1 to TRBJ2-1; 13 nucleotides agree with TRBD2. With 5 bases clipped from V and 7 bases from J, the junction kept 5 bases outside the gene matches. The germline CDR1 and CDR2 sequences are MNHNS and SASEGT. This CDR3 region has 15 residues. CDR3 sequence reads: CASSRGTSGKNEQFF. DNA of the CDR3: TGTGCCAGCAGTAGGGGGACTAGCGGGAAAAATGAGCAGTTCTTC.

This clone was found a few times. The V gene is TRBV4-3, the J gene TRBJ1-1, with a possible D match to TRBD1 (5 bases). CDR3 length: 14 amino acids. The germline CDR1 and CDR2 sequences are LGHNA and YSLEER. The germline V and J ends were trimmed by 3 bases and 3 bases, with 11 bases remaining between them. The CDR3 DNA is TGCGCCAGCAGCCAGCTATCGGGGGACACTGAAGCTTTCTTT. It encodes CASSQLSGDTEAFF.